Reported below is one T cell receptor (beta chain). Its specificity is not known. The germline V gene encodes CDR1 SGHVS and CDR2 FQNEAQ. The V and J ends lost 1 base and 4 bases respectively, with 5 bases between them. The CDR3 contains 13 residues. This entry comes from a study of response to subunit inactivated influenza vaccine. Study-level points and caveats: There was a suggestion from the authors that each seasonal influenza vaccination recruits few new T cells.

TCRdb called the RT-PCR reads again in MiXCR, with one record for every CDR3 protein. In the table there are around 710,000 distinct CDR3 sequences, approximately 13% of which are singletons. The source of this sequence is a man in his forties or fifties who received an inactivated influenza vaccine. V is TRBV7-8 and J is TRBJ1-5; D uncertain. Sequencing was performed on PBMCs from blood, taken roughly 2 weeks before vaccination. CDR3 DNA sequence: TGTGCCAGCAGCTTAGGAGCAAATCAGCCCCAGCATTTT. Encoded protein: CASSLGANQPQHF.